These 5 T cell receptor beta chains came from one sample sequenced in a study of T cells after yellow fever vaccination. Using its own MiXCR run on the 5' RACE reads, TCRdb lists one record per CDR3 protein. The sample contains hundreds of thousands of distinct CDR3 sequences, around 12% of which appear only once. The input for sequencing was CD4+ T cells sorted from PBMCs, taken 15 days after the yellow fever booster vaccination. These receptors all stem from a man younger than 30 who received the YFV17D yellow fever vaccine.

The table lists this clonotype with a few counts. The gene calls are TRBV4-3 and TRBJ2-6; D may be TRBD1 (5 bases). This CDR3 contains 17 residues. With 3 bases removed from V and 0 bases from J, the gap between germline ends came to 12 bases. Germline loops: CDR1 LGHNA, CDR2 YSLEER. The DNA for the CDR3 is TGCGCCAGCAGCCACGCACAGGCCCGCTCTGGGGCCAACGTCCTGACTTTC. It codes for CASSHAQARSGANVLTF.

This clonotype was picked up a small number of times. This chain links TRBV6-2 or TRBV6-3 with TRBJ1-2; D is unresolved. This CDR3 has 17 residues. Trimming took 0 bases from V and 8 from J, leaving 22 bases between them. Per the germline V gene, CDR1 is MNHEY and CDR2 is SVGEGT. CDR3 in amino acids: CASSYSGGSWRRGGYTF. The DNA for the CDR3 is TGTGCCAGCAGTTACTCGGGAGGGAGTTGGAGGCGAGGCGGCTACACCTTC.

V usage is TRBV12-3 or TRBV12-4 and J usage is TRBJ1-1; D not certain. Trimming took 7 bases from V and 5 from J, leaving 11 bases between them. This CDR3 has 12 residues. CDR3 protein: CASTRLGTEAFF. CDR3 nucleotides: TGTGCCAGCACCCGACTTGGAACTGAAGCTTTCTTT.

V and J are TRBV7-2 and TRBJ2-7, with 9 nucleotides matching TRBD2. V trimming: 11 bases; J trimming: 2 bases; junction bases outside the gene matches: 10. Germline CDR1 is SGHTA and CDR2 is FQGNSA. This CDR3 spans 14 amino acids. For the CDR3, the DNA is TGTGCCTGCGCGGTGGGACTAGCCCCCTACGAGCAGTACTTC. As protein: CACAVGLAPYEQYF.

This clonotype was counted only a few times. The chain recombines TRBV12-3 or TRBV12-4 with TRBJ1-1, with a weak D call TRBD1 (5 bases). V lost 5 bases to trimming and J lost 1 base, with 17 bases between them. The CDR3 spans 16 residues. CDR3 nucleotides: TGTGCCAGCAGTCCCCGTGGGGGACGGACGAACACTGAAGCTTTCTTT. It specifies CASSPRGGRTNTEAFF.